Shown below are 21 T cell receptor beta chains from a single sample sequenced in a study of identical twins. TCRdb re-derived calls from the 5' RACE reads in MiXCR, one entry per CDR3 protein. The repertoire has 150,000 or so distinct CDR3 sequences, around 3.6% of them found once; the top ten carry around 8%. Sequenced: memory T cells sorted from blood. The source of these receptors is a man younger than 35 in good health.

This clonotype was seen ten or more times. The J gene is TRBJ2-5, the V gene TRBV25-1; D unclear. Germline-derived CDR1 and CDR2 are MGHDK and SYGVNS. Trimming left V 5 bases short and J 4 bases short, with 8 bases between. This CDR3 comprises 12 residues. The CDR3 is CASSRDGETQYF. CDR3 bases: TGTGCCAGCAGTAGGGATGGAGAGACCCAGTACTTC.

The CDR3 spells CSARVTSDQETQYF. In DNA, the CDR3 is TGCAGTGCTAGAGTGACTAGCGACCAAGAGACCCAGTACTTC. The chain uses TRBV20-1 and TRBJ2-5, with TRBD2 matching 8 bases. This CDR3 has 14 amino acids. Looked up from germline, CDR1 is DFQATT and CDR2 is SNEGSKA (reference sequence). J was trimmed by 0 bases and V by 1 base; bases with no gene match: 1.

Ten or more counts support this clonotype. The chain is built from TRBV29-1 and TRBJ2-1; no definite D call. CDR1 and CDR2 from the germline V gene are SQVTM and ANQGSEA. The CDR3 covers 11 residues. Trimming left V 7 bases short and J 1 base short, with 5 bases between. The CDR3 nucleotides are TGCAGCGCCTTATCCTACAATGAGCAGTTCTTC. Its protein is CSALSYNEQFF.

This clonotype occurred many times. This chain joins TRBV20-1 and TRBJ2-7, with D possibly TRBD2 on 5 matching bases. Germline CDR1 reads DFQATT; CDR2 reads SNEGSKA (reference sequence). V was clipped by 5 bases and J by 1 base, with 9 bases between them. The CDR3 length is 12 residues. CDR3 amino acids: CSASGFSYEQYF. CDR3 coding DNA: TGCAGTGCTTCGGGGTTTTCCTACGAGCAGTACTTC.

In the case of this clonotype: One base away lies a much larger clone, so this may be a sequencing read error. This chain connects TRBV11-2 to TRBJ2-3, with D hard to call. The CDR3 runs 14 residues. CDR1 and CDR2 (germline): SGHAT, FQNNGV. For the CDR3, the DNA is TGTGCCATCAGCTTACAGAAAAGCACAGATACGCAGTATTTT. Its translation is CAISLQKSTDTQYF.

This clonotype was seen at least ten times. This chain links TRBV7-2 with TRBJ2-3; possible D gene TRBD2, 5 bases. V lost 4 bases to trimming and J lost 4 bases, with 9 bases between them. This CDR3 contains 13 residues. Germline lookup yields CDR1 SGHTA and CDR2 FQGNSA. The CDR3 sequence: CASSSTAADTQYF. For the CDR3, the DNA is TGTGCCAGCAGCTCCACAGCGGCAGATACGCAGTATTTT.

This clonotype was found many times. CDR3 in amino acids: CASSLDPGELFF. CDR3 sequence (DNA): TGCGCCAGCAGCTTGGACCCCGGGGAGCTGTTTTTT. The V and J genes are TRBV5-1 and TRBJ2-2; D remains ambiguous. V lost 0 bases and J lost 6, with 3 bases in between. This CDR3 is 12 amino acids long. Germline V gives CDR1 SGHRS, CDR2 YFSETQ. The full variable domain, in which reference TRBV5-1 and TRBJ2-2 provide the parts outside the CDR3, is KAGVTQTPRYLIKTRGQQVTLSCSPISGHRSVSWYQQTPGQGLQFLFEYFSETQRNKGNFPGRFSGRQFSNSRSEMNVSTLELGDSALYLCASSLDPGELFFGEGSRLTVL.

This clonotype was detected many times. The J gene is TRBJ2-1, the V gene TRBV7-8; D is ambiguous. Germline V CDR1 and CDR2: SGHVS, FQNEAQ. V lost 5 bases and J lost 7, with 9 bases in between. This CDR3 region has 12 residues. The CDR3 spells CASSLLDNEQFF. The CDR3 DNA is TGTGCCAGCAGCCTTCTTGATAATGAGCAGTTCTTC. The entire variable domain, with the rest obtained from reference TRBV7-8 and TRBJ2-1, is as follows: GAGVSQSPRYKVAKRGQDVALRCDPISGHVSLFWYQQALGQGPEFLTYFQNEAQLDKSGLPSDRFFAERPEGSVSTLKIQRTQQEDSAVYLCASSLLDNEQFFGPGTRLTVL.

This clonotype has a handful of counts. An end of the junction differs from the germline gene, which may be a read error. The rearrangement joins TRBV20-1 to TRBJ2-3; no clear D. This CDR3 comprises 12 residues. Germline V CDR1 and CDR2: DFQATT, SNEGSKA (reference sequence). CDR3 DNA: TGCAGTGCTGGAGATCGGAAAGATACGCAGTATTTT. Its translation: CSAGDRKDTQYF.

In its sample, this clonotype was seen many times. This chain joins TRBV6-5 and TRBJ1-2; 7 nucleotides line up with TRBD1. The trim removed 4 bases at V and 6 bases at J, leaving 5 bases unmatched. Germline assignment: CDR1 MNHEY and CDR2 SVGAGI. There are 13 residues in the CDR3. The CDR3 is CASSSTGADGYTF. In DNA, the CDR3 is TGTGCCAGCAGTTCTACAGGGGCTGATGGCTACACCTTC.

At least ten counts were recorded for this clonotype. The genes are TRBV6-6 and TRBJ1-2; no definite D call. Germline V lookup: CDR1 MNHNY, CDR2 SVGAGI (reference sequence). The CDR3 is 12 residues long. Between the trimmed V and J ends, which lost 7 bases and 7 bases, there was a span of 13 bases. The CDR3 is CASTDTLAGYTF. For the CDR3, the DNA is TGTGCCAGCACCGACACCCTGGCTGGCTACACCTTC.

This clonotype was observed at least ten times. CDR3 loop: CASSLDGYAETQYF. The CDR3 DNA reads TGTGCCAGCAGCTTAGATGGGTATGCGGAGACCCAGTACTTC. The chain has TRBV7-9 and TRBJ2-5; D ambiguous. Germline CDR1 SEHNR, CDR2 FQNEAQ (reference sequence). Trimming pared 1 base from V and 5 bases from J, leaving 11 bases between. The CDR3 contains 14 residues.

Ten or more counts support this clonotype. V is TRBV5-1 and J is TRBJ1-1; 7 positions agree with TRBD1. CDR3 length equals 15 residues. The trim removed 4 bases at V and 3 bases at J, leaving 9 bases unmatched. The germline gives CDR1 SGHRS, CDR2 YFSETQ. In DNA, the CDR3 is TGCGCCAGCAGCAAGAGACAGGGCGGGGACACTGAAGCTTTCTTT. Translation gives CASSKRQGGDTEAFF. Variable domain in full (rest from reference TRBV5-1 and TRBJ1-1): KAGVTQTPRYLIKTRGQQVTLSCSPISGHRSVSWYQQTPGQGLQFLFEYFSETQRNKGNFPGRFSGRQFSNSRSEMNVSTLELGDSALYLCASSKRQGGDTEAFFGQGTRLTVV.

This clonotype occurred many times. The V gene is TRBV20-1, the J gene TRBJ1-2; possible D gene TRBD1, 6 bases. This CDR3 spans 13 amino acids. V dropped 6 bases and J dropped 0 bases, with 11 bases sitting between them. The germline CDR1 and CDR2 sequences are DFQATT and SNEGSKA (reference sequence). The CDR3 region is CSAARQANYGYTF. CDR3 sequence (DNA): TGCAGTGCCGCGAGACAGGCTAACTATGGCTACACCTTC.

This clonotype showed up many times. V and J are TRBV7-2 and TRBJ2-1; D unclear. Germline V CDR1 and CDR2: SGHTA, FQGNSA. With 1 base removed from V and 2 bases from J, the gap between germline ends came to 9 bases. The CDR3 has 15 residues. The CDR3 spells CASSLDGWAYNEQFF. CDR3 DNA: TGTGCCAGCAGCTTAGATGGTTGGGCCTACAATGAGCAGTTCTTC.

There are many counts of this clonotype. The rearrangement joins TRBV4-1 to TRBJ1-4, with TRBD1 matching over 8 bases. Looked up from germline, CDR1 is MGHRA and CDR2 is YSYEKL. This CDR3 is built from 16 residues. V lost 0 bases and J lost 7; bases outside the gene matches: 7. CDR3 nucleotide sequence: TGCGCCAGCAGCCAAGAGGGGACAGGCCTTCGTGAAAAACTGTTTTTT. Protein product: CASSQEGTGLREKLFF.

This clonotype was recorded many times. This chain joins TRBV5-1 and TRBJ2-1; 10 bases align to TRBD2. CDR1 is SGHRS, CDR2 YFSETQ, per germline. This CDR3 spans 17 amino acids. After removal of 0 bases from V and 3 bases from J, the junction contained 6 bases not matched to a gene. In nucleotides, the CDR3 is TGCGCCAGCAGCTTGGTGGCTAGCGGGAGATACTACAATGAGCAGTTCTTC. Its protein product is CASSLVASGRYYNEQFF.

This clonotype was counted at least ten times. V is TRBV5-1 and J is TRBJ2-1, with a possible D match to TRBD2 (5 bases). In germline, CDR1 is SGHRS, CDR2 YFSETQ. V gave up 5 bases and J gave up 2 bases, with 14 bases separating them. The CDR3 length is 15 residues. The DNA of the CDR3 is TGCGCCAGCAGGGTAGACGGGGTCACCTACAATGAGCAGTTCTTC. Translated: CASRVDGVTYNEQFF. Based on the CDR3 plus reference TRBV5-1 and TRBJ2-1, the full variable domain is KAGVTQTPRYLIKTRGQQVTLSCSPISGHRSVSWYQQTPGQGLQFLFEYFSETQRNKGNFPGRFSGRQFSNSRSEMNVSTLELGDSALYLCASRVDGVTYNEQFFGPGTRLTVL.

Ten or more counts support this clonotype. The V and J genes are TRBV2 and TRBJ2-5; 10 bases are shared with TRBD1. The CDR3 has 15 residues. CDR1 is SNHLY, CDR2 FYNNEI, per germline. With 8 bases clipped from V and 4 bases from J, the junction kept 10 bases outside the gene matches. CDR3 bases: TGTGCCAGCGTTAATGGGGGACAGGGGATAGAGACCCAGTACTTC. This codes for CASVNGGQGIETQYF.

This clonotype was seen repeatedly, ten times or more. V usage is TRBV27 and J usage is TRBJ2-3; D gene uncertain. This CDR3 region has 13 residues. V was clipped by 1 base and J by 2 bases, with 4 bases between them. Germline-derived CDR1 and CDR2 are MNHEY and SMNVEV (reference sequence). DNA for the CDR3: TGTGCCAGCAGTTTATATGTCACAGATACGCAGTATTTT. Protein: CASSLYVTDTQYF.

This clonotype was detected ten times or more. This chain joins TRBV15 and TRBJ2-5, with D possibly being TRBD1 (6 bases). The CDR3 is 15 amino acids. From germline, CDR1 is LNHNV and CDR2 YYDKDF (reference sequence). The V gene lost 0 bases and the J gene lost 5 bases, with 13 bases spanning the gap. Here the CDR3 reads CATSREVRGSETQYF. The CDR3, as DNA: TGTGCCACCAGCAGAGAAGTCAGGGGAAGTGAGACCCAGTACTTC.